The rows below give T cell receptor beta chains drawn from one sample of a study of vaccination and CD4 T cells after COVID-19. Each CDR3 protein gets one entry after TCRdb re-called the PCR reads with MiXCR. Among around 13,000 distinct CDR3 sequences, 25% to 30% were seen once, and the ten largest hold around 7.9%. Their antigen targets remain unknown. Sequencing was carried out using CD4+ T cells from blood, cultured in vitro. These receptor sequences come from a human donor who had recovered from COVID-19. Both conserved end residues are part of each CDR3.

j_call v_call cdr3_aa
TRBJ2-3 TRBV10-3 CAISRTSGRTDTQYF
TRBJ1-1 TRBV5-1 CASSPSRDVEAFF
TRBJ1-2 TRBV5-4 CASSLSPPGNYGYTF
TRBJ2-7 TRBV19 CASSIGPTGTGLYF
TRBJ2-3 TRBV2 CASRRPGDTQYF
TRBJ2-7 TRBV5-1 CASSFDGYEQYF
TRBJ2-2 TRBV10-1 CASTQGTVNTGELFF
TRBJ2-7 TRBV12-5 CASGLGTATYEQYF
TRBJ1-2 TRBV30 CAWSATLTGNYGYTF
TRBJ1-5 TRBV19 CASSIWGFDQPQHF
TRBJ1-2 TRBV12-3/TRBV12-4 CASSPGQGPLGYTF
TRBJ1-1 TRBV6-4 CASRQLGSVGEAFF
TRBJ1-1 TRBV10-3 CAINGGGAGTEAFF
TRBJ2-1 TRBV29-1 CSVALPGHSYNEQFF
TRBJ1-2 TRBV5-1 CASSLGRTGGFGYTF